One and the same sample provided the 12 T cell receptor beta chains below, sequenced in a study of liver allograft versus peripheral blood T cells. Overall study context: Blood and transplanted-liver T cell receptor repertoires from recipients were compared.

TCRdb re-derived calls from the reads in MiXCR, one entry per CDR3 protein. Of about 13,000 distinct CDR3 sequences listed, about 19% are singletons. Receptor source: a human patient who had a liver transplant. Some T cells may be supplied by the graft donor.

V usage is TRBV28 and J usage is TRBJ2-1, with unresolved D. Germline CDR1 and CDR2: MDHEN and SYDVKM. Trimming took off 7 bases at V and 10 bases at J, with 11 bases between the two ends. This CDR3 comprises 11 residues. The CDR3 DNA is TGTGCCAGCACCCAGAGGTGGGAGCAGTTCTTC. As protein: CASTQRWEQFF.

The V gene is TRBV20-1, the J gene TRBJ2-2; a possible D gene is TRBD2 (6 bases). Trimming took off 3 bases at V and 4 bases at J, with 12 bases between the two ends. Germline CDR1 reads DFQATT; CDR2 reads SNEGSKA (reference sequence). The CDR3 loop spans 14 amino acids. CDR3 coding DNA: TGCAGTGCTAGGGGCGGGATGGGCACCGGGGAGCTGTTTTTT. This translates into CSARGGMGTGELFF.

The rearrangement links TRBV12-3 or TRBV12-4 to TRBJ1-1; D gene uncertain. The CDR3 has 14 residues. Trimming shortened V by 6 bases and J by 2 bases, and 13 bases separated the two germline ends. Written as DNA, the CDR3 is TGTGCCAGCAGACAGCGGGCCGATAACACTGAAGCTTTCTTT. It yields the protein CASRQRADNTEAFF.

The gene calls are TRBV4-3 and TRBJ1-1, with D possibly TRBD1 on 5 matching bases. Germline values: CDR1 LGHNA, CDR2 YSLEER. The CDR3 has 17 amino acids. Trimming stripped 0 bases from V and 1 base from J, with 15 bases between. CDR3 sequence: CASSQEPVDSRNTEAFF. The CDR3 nucleotides are TGCGCCAGCAGCCAAGAGCCAGTCGACAGCCGGAACACTGAAGCTTTCTTT.

This clonotype occurred many times. The rearrangement uses TRBV6-2 or TRBV6-3 and TRBJ2-5, with 8 nucleotides matching TRBD2. The CDR3 is made up of 15 amino acids. From germline, CDR1 is MNHEY and CDR2 SVGEGT. The trim removed 4 bases at V and 3 bases at J, leaving 7 bases unmatched. In DNA, the CDR3 is TGTGCCAGCAGTTCATTTAGCGGGGCCAAAGAGACCCAGTACTTC. Its translation is CASSSFSGAKETQYF.

This clonotype is medium-sized in the sample. The genes are TRBV29-1 and TRBJ2-1; 7 bases line up with TRBD1. Germline CDR1 reads SQVTM; CDR2 reads ANQGSEA. The V gene end was trimmed by 5 bases and the J gene end by 0 bases; junction bases not matched to a gene: 4. This CDR3 spans 14 amino acids. CDR3 region: CSVKDRTSYNEQFF. The CDR3 region has the DNA TGCAGCGTTAAGGACAGGACCTCCTACAATGAGCAGTTCTTC.

This clonotype was counted many times. The DNA of the CDR3 is TGTGCCACCGGGACAGCACAAGAGACCCAGTACTTC. It codes for CATGTAQETQYF. The gene calls are TRBV10-3 and TRBJ2-5; 7 bases agree with TRBD1. Germline-derived CDR1 and CDR2 are ENHRY and SYGVKD. This CDR3 has 12 amino acids. With V trimmed by 10 bases and J by 2 bases, 4 bases remained unmatched.

Relative to its sample, this clonotype is medium-sized (0.01 to 0.1%). This sequence joins TRBV6-6 and TRBJ1-1; D uncertain. Trimming cost V 7 bases and J 1 base, with 13 bases left between them. CDR1 is MNHNY and CDR2 is SVGAGI in the germline V gene (reference sequence). The CDR3 consists of 14 residues. CDR3 sequence (DNA): TGTGCCAGCAACTTTTTGGTCGGGAACACTGAAGCTTTCTTT. It codes for CASNFLVGNTEAFF.

The chain couples TRBV20-1 to TRBJ2-7, with D unclear. With 6 bases removed from V and 0 bases from J, the gap between germline ends came to 15 bases. Germline loops: CDR1 DFQATT, CDR2 SNEGSKA (reference sequence). This CDR3 region has 14 residues. CDR3 protein: CSALPLSSSYEQYF. CDR3 bases: TGCAGTGCCCTCCCCTTGTCGAGCTCCTACGAGCAGTACTTC.

This rearrangement joins TRBV27 to TRBJ1-3; 7 bases match TRBD1. Germline V gene sequence: CDR1 MNHEY, CDR2 SMNVEV (reference sequence). This CDR3 has 14 residues. V gave up 5 bases and J gave up 0 bases; unmatched junction bases: 1. The CDR3 sequence: CASSDRDSGNTIYF. CDR3 sequence (DNA): TGTGCCAGCAGTGACAGGGACTCTGGAAACACCATATATTTT.

Comments on this clonotype: Given a much more abundant clone one base away, this may be a read error. The rearrangement links TRBV19 to TRBJ2-4; D unclear. The CDR3 runs 15 residues. Germline V gives CDR1 LNHDA, CDR2 SQIVND (reference sequence). V was pared by 1 base and J by 7 bases, with 14 bases between. The CDR3 bases are TGTGCCAGTAGTATAGGGGGATCGCCAAAGAACATTCAGTACTTC. Encoded protein: CASSIGGSPKNIQYF.

Comment on this clonotype: Being one base from a much bigger clone, this may be a read error. The gene calls are TRBV13 and TRBJ1-5; D is perhaps TRBD1 (5 bases). The germline CDR1 and CDR2 sequences are PRHDT and FYEKMQ (reference sequence). With 2 bases removed from V and 5 bases from J, the gap between germline ends came to 10 bases. The CDR3 contains 14 residues. In DNA, the CDR3 is TGTGCCAGCAGCTTATCAGGGCGAGATCAGCCCCAGCATTTT. It is translated as CASSLSGRDQPQHF.